The T cell receptor (beta chain) under discussion was sequenced for a study of T cell changes during pregnancy in multiple sclerosis. Germline V gene data show CDR1 as SGHVS and CDR2 as FNYEAQ. This CDR3 is 15 amino acids long. The V and J ends lost 5 bases and 4 bases respectively, with 17 bases between them. Repertoires were generated with immunoSEQ multiplex PCR, while TCRdb's copy carries only in-frame clones and drops some. The sample includes about 42,000 clones, around 93% seen only once; the top ten take roughly 0.75%. Here the sequenced sample was CD4+ T cells from peripheral blood mononuclear cells, taken before pregnancy. This TCR was recovered from a female donor with multiple sclerosis, enrolled in a pregnancy study. J is TRBJ1-1 and V is TRBV7-6; D is undetermined. The CDR3 DNA reads TGTGCCAGCAGCAGCCAACACCAGTGGAGCACTGAAGCTTTCTTT. The encoded protein is CASSSQHQWSTEAFF.